These 18 T cell receptor beta chains share one sample of origin, sequenced in a study of CD8+CD57+ T cells in acquired aplastic anemia (dated by TCRdb to the late 2010s). Sequencing instrument: Illumina HiSeq 2000. Profiling of TCR beta VDJ combinations and CDR3 sequences used genomic DNA as the template. TCRdb trimmed the raw reads at Q25, called clones with MiXCR and kept productive beta chains. Every CDR3 protein is listed once, alongside the most common genes and DNA of its rows. This sample holds 35,000 to 45,000 distinct CDR3 sequences; around 67% were observed only once. The ten biggest clones cover 20% to 30% of the sample. Source material: sorted CD4+, CD8+, or CD8+CD57+ T cells (not recorded which) from PBMCs. The origin of the receptors is a human donor in good health, serving as a control.

This clonotype has a single count. This sequence joins TRBV7-9 and TRBJ1-2; TRBD1 is a possible D gene (5 bases). V lost 4 bases, J lost 2 bases, and 11 bases lay in between. This CDR3 region has 14 residues. CDR1 is SEHNR and CDR2 is FQNEAQ in the germline V gene (reference sequence). Written as DNA, the CDR3 is TGTGCCAGCAGCTACAAAGGGGCAAACTATGGCTACACCTTC. Translation gives CASSYKGANYGYTF.

The chain employs TRBV19 and TRBJ2-7; D call uncertain. The germline CDR1 and CDR2 sequences are LNHDA and SQIVND (reference sequence). This CDR3 is built from 13 residues. V was trimmed by 2 bases and J by 5 bases, leaving 10 bases between them. CDR3 in amino acids: CASSIRVADEQYF. CDR3 DNA: TGTGCCAGTAGTATAAGGGTGGCCGACGAGCAGTACTTC.

This clonotype appeared many times. Germline and junction disagree at one end, which may indicate a read error. The V and J genes are TRBV6-2 or TRBV6-3 and TRBJ2-7; D is perhaps TRBD1 or TRBD2 (5 bases each). The CDR3 runs 13 residues. Germline V CDR1 and CDR2: MNHEY, SVGEGT. This CDR3 is CASSYAGTPLEDF. The CDR3 nucleotides are TGTGCCAGCAGTTACGCCGGGACCCCCTTGGAGGACTTC.

The V gene is TRBV7-8, the J gene TRBJ2-3, with D unresolved. Per the germline V gene, CDR1 is SGHVS and CDR2 is FQNEAQ. This CDR3 contains 13 residues. V lost 3 bases, J lost 2 bases, and 6 bases lay in between. The DNA of the CDR3 is TGTGCCAGCAGCTTTGGGTACACAGATACGCAGTATTTT. Translation gives CASSFGYTDTQYF.

The chain couples TRBV19 to TRBJ2-7; perhaps D is TRBD1 or TRBD2 (6 bases each). Germline lookup yields CDR1 LNHDA and CDR2 SQIVND (reference sequence). The CDR3 spans 15 residues. Deletions cut 3 bases from V and 5 bases from J, with 17 bases between. The CDR3 is CASSIVPGAVHEQYF. CDR3 in DNA: TGTGCCAGTAGTATCGTACCGGGGGCGGTCCACGAGCAGTACTTC. Using reference TRBV19 and TRBJ2-7 for the parts outside the CDR3, the full variable domain is DGGITQSPKYLFRKEGQNVTLSCEQNLNHDAMYWYRQDPGQGLRLIYYSQIVNDFQKGDIAEGYSVSREKKESFPLTVTSAQKNPTAFYLCASSIVPGAVHEQYFGPGTRLTVT.

Points on this clonotype: The junction and the germline gene differ at one end; a read error may be behind it. The chain employs TRBV25-1 and TRBJ2-3; 8 bases agree with TRBD1. The CDR3 length is 17 residues. CDR1 MGHDK and CDR2 SYGVNS come from the germline V gene. The CDR3 region is CAGSDPRTGPSTDTQYF. CDR3 nucleotides: TGTGCCGGCAGTGATCCGAGGACAGGGCCTAGCACAGATACGCAGTATTTT.

Worth noting for this clonotype: This sequence may be a read error, since a much larger clone differs from it by one base. The chain carries TRBV24-1 and TRBJ2-5, with D perhaps assigned TRBD1 or TRBD2 (5 bases each). The V and J ends lost 6 bases and 2 bases respectively, with 18 bases between them. CDR3 length: 16 amino acids. Germline-derived CDR1 and CDR2 are KGHDR and SFDVKD. The CDR3: CATSFPGALIQETQYF. In nucleotides, the CDR3 is TGTGCCACCAGTTTCCCCGGGGCTCTCATTCAAGAGACCCAGTACTTC.

V and J are TRBV2 and TRBJ2-3, with 9 bases identical to TRBD2. Looked up from germline, CDR1 is SNHLY and CDR2 is FYNNEI. The CDR3 is 13 amino acids. V gave up 8 bases and J gave up 4 bases; unmatched junction bases: 4. CDR3 in DNA: TGTGCCAGCCTGGGACTAGCTCCAGATACGCAGTATTTT. Translated: CASLGLAPDTQYF.

To note about this clonotype: The germline gene is not matched at one end of the junction; a read error may be the cause. The chain has TRBV25-1 and TRBJ2-5, with 7 bases lining up with TRBD1. The J call may be incorrect, as the DNA end agrees better with TRBJ2-7. This CDR3 contains 13 residues. CDR1 MGHDK and CDR2 SYGVNS come from the germline V gene. The CDR3 DNA reads as TGCGCCAGCAGCCAGGGTGACAGGGCCGAGCAGTACTTC. Amino acid sequence: CASSQGDRAEQYF.

The chain couples TRBV29-1 to TRBJ2-3, with 8 bases fitting TRBD2. The CDR3 runs to 16 residues. The germline V gene encodes CDR1 SQVTM and CDR2 ANQGSEA. J lost 4 bases, V lost 5 bases, and 14 bases had no gene match. The CDR3 sequence: CSVSGRGGRGADTQYF. For the CDR3, the DNA is TGCAGCGTTTCCGGCAGGGGTGGGCGGGGGGCAGATACGCAGTATTTT.

This clonotype was detected a few times. The chain joins TRBV5-1 to TRBJ2-3, with D uncertain. V shed 4 bases and J shed 2 bases, with 2 bases lying between them. Germline V gene data show CDR1 as SGHRS and CDR2 as YFSETQ. The CDR3 has 11 residues. Written as DNA, the CDR3 is TGCGCCAGCAGCGTCACAGATACGCAGTATTTT. As protein: CASSVTDTQYF. The variable domain in full, completed from reference TRBV5-1 and TRBJ2-3, reads KAGVTQTPRYLIKTRGQQVTLSCSPISGHRSVSWYQQTPGQGLQFLFEYFSETQRNKGNFPGRFSGRQFSNSRSEMNVSTLELGDSALYLCASSVTDTQYFGPGTRLTVL.

The rearrangement joins TRBV9 to TRBJ1-2; TRBD1 might be the D (6 bases). Germline CDR1 is SGDLS and CDR2 is YYNGEE. The CDR3 has 15 amino acids. V dropped 0 bases and J dropped 5 bases, with 14 bases sitting between them. The CDR3 nucleotides are TGTGCCAGCAGCGTAGAGCTGCATCAGGGGTATGGCTACACCTTC. Translation gives CASSVELHQGYGYTF.

The V call is TRBV10-1, the J call TRBJ2-5, with 10 bases fitting TRBD2. CDR3 length equals 15 residues. Germline V lookup: CDR1 WNHNN, CDR2 SYGVQD (reference sequence). The V and J ends lost 3 bases and 1 base, in that order; junction bases with no gene match: 2. The CDR3 loop reads CASSDSGGPQETQYF. CDR3 sequence (DNA): TGCGCCAGCAGTGATAGCGGGGGGCCCCAAGAGACCCAGTACTTC.

Comment on this clonotype: The junction and the germline gene differ at one end; a read error may be behind it. The CDR3 DNA reads as TGTGCCGGCAGCGTGGATAATTCACCCCTCCACTTT. Its protein is CAGSVDNSPLHF. This chain joins TRBV9 and TRBJ1-6, with D hard to call. The V gene's germline CDR1 is SGDLS and CDR2 YYNGEE. The CDR3 sequence is 12 residues long.

V is TRBV10-3 and J is TRBJ1-5; D remains unclear. There are 16 residues in the CDR3. CDR1 ENHRY and CDR2 SYGVKD come from the germline V gene. Trimming shortened V by 0 bases and J by 4 bases, and 13 bases separated the two germline ends. The CDR3 protein is CAISESGPKTNQPQHF. The CDR3 coding sequence is TGTGCCATCAGTGAGTCCGGACCAAAAACTAATCAGCCCCAGCATTTT.

This rearrangement joins TRBV6-4 to TRBJ2-3, with 8 bases identical to TRBD2. The CDR3 has 15 residues. V dropped 8 bases and J dropped 0; count of bases not matched to a gene: 7. CDR1 and CDR2 from the germline V gene are MRHNA and SNTAGT. The CDR3 loop is CASAQSGGSTDTQYF. The CDR3 DNA follows: TGTGCCAGCGCCCAGAGCGGGGGTAGCACAGATACGCAGTATTTT.

In this sample, this clonotype turned up once. The chain carries TRBV11-1 and TRBJ2-1; 9 bases match TRBD2. This CDR3 is built from 15 residues. Unmatched junction bases numbered 6, after V lost 3 bases and J lost 6 bases. The germline V gene has CDR1 SGHAT and CDR2 FQDESV (reference sequence). The CDR3, as DNA: TGTGCCAGCAGCTTCGTTGGACTAGCGCTCAATGAGCAGTTCTTC. It translates to CASSFVGLALNEQFF.

V is TRBV20-1 and J is TRBJ1-2; D perhaps matches TRBD1 (6 bases). The CDR3 runs to 13 residues. Germline V CDR1 and CDR2: DFQATT, SNEGSKA (reference sequence). Deletions cut 3 bases from V and 2 bases from J, with 10 bases between. The CDR3 sequence: CSARDSTNYGYTF. In DNA form, the CDR3 reads TGCAGTGCTAGGGACAGCACGAACTATGGCTACACCTTC.